This T cell receptor (beta chain) originates from a study of control samples from healthy donors and cancer patients. The method was immunoSEQ multiplex PCR; TCRdb's version includes in-frame clones alone and lacks a portion of them. The profile shows about 130,000 clones, 75% to 95% of them singletons. This clone was detected only once. The CDR3 runs 16 residues. Germline V CDR1 and CDR2: SGHAT, FQNNGV. V lost 2 bases and J lost 0; bases outside the gene matches: 3. The rearrangement joins TRBV11-2 to TRBJ2-1; 8 nucleotides align to TRBD1. Material: blood. This receptor was taken from a man younger than 35 in good health. In nucleotides, the CDR3 is TGTGCCAGCAGCTTATCCGACAGGGGCTCCTACAATGAGCAGTTCTTC. Its protein product is CASSLSDRGSYNEQFF.